This TCR beta chain is from a study of blood T cell repertoires in COVID-19. Across the whole study: COVID-19 samples, acute and convalescent, were from the United States, Italy and Spain. PBMCs, B-cell-depleted T cells, or T cells provided the cDNA or gDNA that made up the material.

Original handling: Amplification of reference gene primers was used by the study to estimate nucleated cell counts. Libraries were prepared by immunoSEQ multiplex PCR; TCRdb keeps only in-frame clonotypes and omits some of them. That table supplies the V and J calls and clone size; D and trimming were determined from the DNA. The repertoire holds approximately 220,000 clones, 75% to 90% seen once, with around 25% in the top ten. Trimming cost V 5 bases and J 2 bases; bases outside gene matches: 2. Per germline, CDR1 MNHNS and CDR2 SASEGT. The CDR3 runs to 14 residues. Sequencing was carried out using peripheral blood. This clonotype was obtained from a man aged 40-55 years with acute or convalescent COVID-19. The chain recombines TRBV6-1 with TRBJ1-4; 7 bases map to TRBD1. CDR3 coding DNA: TGTGCCAGCAGTACACAGGGGACTAATGAAAAACTGTTTTTT. This translates into CASSTQGTNEKLFF.